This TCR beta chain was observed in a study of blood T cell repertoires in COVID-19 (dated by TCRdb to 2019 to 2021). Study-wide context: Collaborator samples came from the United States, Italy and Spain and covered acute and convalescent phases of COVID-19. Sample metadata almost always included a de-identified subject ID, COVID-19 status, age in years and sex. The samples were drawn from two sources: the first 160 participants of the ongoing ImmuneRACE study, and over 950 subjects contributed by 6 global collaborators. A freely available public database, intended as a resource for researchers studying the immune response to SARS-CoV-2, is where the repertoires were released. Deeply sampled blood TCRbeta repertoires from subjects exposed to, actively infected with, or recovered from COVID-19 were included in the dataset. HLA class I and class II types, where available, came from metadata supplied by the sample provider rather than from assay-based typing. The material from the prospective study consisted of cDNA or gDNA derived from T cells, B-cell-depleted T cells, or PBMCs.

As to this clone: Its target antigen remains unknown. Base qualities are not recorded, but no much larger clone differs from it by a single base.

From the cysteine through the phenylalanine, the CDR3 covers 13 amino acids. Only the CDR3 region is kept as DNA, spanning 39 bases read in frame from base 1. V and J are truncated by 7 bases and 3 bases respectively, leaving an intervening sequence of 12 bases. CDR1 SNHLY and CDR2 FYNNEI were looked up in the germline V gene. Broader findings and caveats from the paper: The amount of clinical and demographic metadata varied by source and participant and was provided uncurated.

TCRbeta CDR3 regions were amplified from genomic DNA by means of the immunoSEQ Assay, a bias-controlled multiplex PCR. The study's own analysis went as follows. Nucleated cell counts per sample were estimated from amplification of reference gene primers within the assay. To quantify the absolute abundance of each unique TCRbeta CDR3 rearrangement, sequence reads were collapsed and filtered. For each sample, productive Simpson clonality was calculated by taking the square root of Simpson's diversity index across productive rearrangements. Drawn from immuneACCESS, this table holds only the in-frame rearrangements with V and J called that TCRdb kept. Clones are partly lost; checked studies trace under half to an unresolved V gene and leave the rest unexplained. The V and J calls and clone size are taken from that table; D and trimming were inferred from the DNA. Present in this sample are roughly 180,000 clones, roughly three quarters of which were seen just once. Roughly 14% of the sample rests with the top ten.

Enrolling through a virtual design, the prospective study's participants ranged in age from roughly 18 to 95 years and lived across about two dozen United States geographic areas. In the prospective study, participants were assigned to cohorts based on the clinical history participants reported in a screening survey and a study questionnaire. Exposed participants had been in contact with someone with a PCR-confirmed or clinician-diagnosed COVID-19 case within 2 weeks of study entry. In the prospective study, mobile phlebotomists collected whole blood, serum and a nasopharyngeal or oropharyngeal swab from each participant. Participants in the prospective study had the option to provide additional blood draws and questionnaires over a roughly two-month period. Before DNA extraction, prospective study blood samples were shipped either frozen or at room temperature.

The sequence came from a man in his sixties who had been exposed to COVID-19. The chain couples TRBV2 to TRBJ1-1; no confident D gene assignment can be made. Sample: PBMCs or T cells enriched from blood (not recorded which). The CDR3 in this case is CASIEVRDTEAFF. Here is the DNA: TGTGCCAGCATCGAGGTCCGGGACACTGAAGCTTTCTTT.